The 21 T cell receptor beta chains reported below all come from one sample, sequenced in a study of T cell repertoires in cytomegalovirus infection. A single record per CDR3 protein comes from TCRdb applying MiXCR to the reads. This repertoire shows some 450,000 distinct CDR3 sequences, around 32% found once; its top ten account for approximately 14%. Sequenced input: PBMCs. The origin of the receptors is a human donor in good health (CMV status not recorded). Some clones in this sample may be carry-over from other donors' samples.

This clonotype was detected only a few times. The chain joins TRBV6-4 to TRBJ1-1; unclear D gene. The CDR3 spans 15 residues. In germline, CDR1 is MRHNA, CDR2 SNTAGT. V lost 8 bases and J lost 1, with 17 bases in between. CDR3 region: CASPRERTRNTEAFF. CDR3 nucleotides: TGTGCCAGCCCTCGGGAGAGAACAAGGAACACTGAAGCTTTCTTT.

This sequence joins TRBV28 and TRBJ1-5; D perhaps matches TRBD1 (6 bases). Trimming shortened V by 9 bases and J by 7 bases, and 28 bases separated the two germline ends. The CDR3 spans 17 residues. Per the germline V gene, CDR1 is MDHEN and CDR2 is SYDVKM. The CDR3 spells CASRSPAPDRKYQPQHF. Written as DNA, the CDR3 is TGTGCCAGTAGGTCACCGGCACCCGACAGGAAATACCAGCCCCAGCATTTT. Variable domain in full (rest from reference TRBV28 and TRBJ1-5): DVKVTQSSRYLVKRTGEKVFLECVQDMDHENMFWYRQDPGLGLRLIYFSYDVKMKEKGDIPEGYSVSREKKERFSLILESASTNQTSMYLCASRSPAPDRKYQPQHFGDGTRLSIL.

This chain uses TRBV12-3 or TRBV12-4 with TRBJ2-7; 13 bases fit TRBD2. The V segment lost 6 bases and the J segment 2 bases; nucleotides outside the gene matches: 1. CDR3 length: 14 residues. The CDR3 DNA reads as TGTGCCAGCAGCACTAGCGGGGGGGCCTACGAGCAGTACTTC. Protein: CASSTSGGAYEQYF.

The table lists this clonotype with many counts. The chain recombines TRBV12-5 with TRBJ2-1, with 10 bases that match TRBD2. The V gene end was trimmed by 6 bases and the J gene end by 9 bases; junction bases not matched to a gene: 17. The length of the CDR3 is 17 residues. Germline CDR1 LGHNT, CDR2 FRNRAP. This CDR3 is CASGSVQSGLAGVEQFF. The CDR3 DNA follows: TGTGCTAGTGGCTCGGTACAGTCAGGGCTAGCGGGGGTTGAGCAGTTCTTC. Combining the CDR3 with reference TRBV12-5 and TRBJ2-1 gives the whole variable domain DARVTQTPRHKVTEMGQEVTMRCQPILGHNTVFWYRQTMMQGLELLAYFRNRAPLDDSGMPKDRFSAEMPDATLATLKIQPSEPRDSAVYFCASGSVQSGLAGVEQFFGPGTRLTVL.

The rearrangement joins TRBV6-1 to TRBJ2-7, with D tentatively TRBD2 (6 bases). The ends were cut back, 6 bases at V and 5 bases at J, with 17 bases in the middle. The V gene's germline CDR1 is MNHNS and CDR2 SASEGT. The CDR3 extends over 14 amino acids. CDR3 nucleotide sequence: TGTGCCAGCAGATCCGGGGGTCCAATCCACGAGCAGTACTTC. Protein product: CASRSGGPIHEQYF.

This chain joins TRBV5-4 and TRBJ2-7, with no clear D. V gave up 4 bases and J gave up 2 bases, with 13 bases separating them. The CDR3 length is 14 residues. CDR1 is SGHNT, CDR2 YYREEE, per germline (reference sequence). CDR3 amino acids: CASSRGSSTYEQYF. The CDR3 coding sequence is TGTGCCAGCAGCCGCGGATCCTCTACCTACGAGCAGTACTTC. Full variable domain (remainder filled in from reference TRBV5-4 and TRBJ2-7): ETGVTQSPTHLIKTRGQQVTLRCSSQSGHNTVSWYQQALGQGPQFIFQYYREEENGRGNFPPRFSGLQFPNYSSELNVNALELDDSALYLCASSRGSSTYEQYFGPGTRLTVT.

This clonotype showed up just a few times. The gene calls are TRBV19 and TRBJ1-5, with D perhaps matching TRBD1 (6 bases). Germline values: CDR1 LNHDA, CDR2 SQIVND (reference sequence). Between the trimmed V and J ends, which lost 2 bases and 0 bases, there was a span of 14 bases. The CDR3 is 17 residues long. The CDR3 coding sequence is TGTGCCAGTAGTATATCGAAGGCAGGGGTTAGCAATCAGCCCCAGCATTTT. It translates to CASSISKAGVSNQPQHF.

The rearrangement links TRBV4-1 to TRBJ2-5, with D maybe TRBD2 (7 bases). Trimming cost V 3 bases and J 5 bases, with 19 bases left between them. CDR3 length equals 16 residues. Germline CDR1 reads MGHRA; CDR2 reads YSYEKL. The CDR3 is CASSHTRRGGSETQYF. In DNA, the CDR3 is TGCGCCAGCAGCCATACCCGGAGGGGGGGCTCGGAGACCCAGTACTTC.

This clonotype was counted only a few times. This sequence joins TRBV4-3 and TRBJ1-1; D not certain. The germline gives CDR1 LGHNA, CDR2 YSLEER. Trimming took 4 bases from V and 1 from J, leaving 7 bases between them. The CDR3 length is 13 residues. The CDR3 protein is CASSPGWNTEAFF. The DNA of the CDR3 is TGCGCCAGCAGCCCAGGATGGAACACTGAAGCTTTCTTT.

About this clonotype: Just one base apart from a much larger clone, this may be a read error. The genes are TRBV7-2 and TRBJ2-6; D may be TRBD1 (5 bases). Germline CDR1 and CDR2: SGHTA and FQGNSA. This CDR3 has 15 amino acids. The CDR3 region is CSSSLGDSGANVLTF. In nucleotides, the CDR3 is TGTTCCAGCAGCTTAGGGGACTCTGGGGCCAACGTCCTGACTTTC.

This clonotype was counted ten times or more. The CDR3 reads CASSLGSDQPQHF. In nucleotides, the CDR3 is TGTGCCAGCAGCTTAGGTTCGGATCAGCCCCAGCATTTT. The rearrangement joins TRBV7-6 to TRBJ1-5; D is uncertain. This CDR3 spans 13 amino acids. In germline, CDR1 is SGHVS, CDR2 FNYEAQ. V was trimmed by 1 base and J by 5 bases, leaving 6 bases between them.

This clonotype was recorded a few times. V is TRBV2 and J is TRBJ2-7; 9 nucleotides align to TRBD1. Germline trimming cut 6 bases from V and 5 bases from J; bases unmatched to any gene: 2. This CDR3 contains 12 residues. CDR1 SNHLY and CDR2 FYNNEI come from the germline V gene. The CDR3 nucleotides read TGTGCCAGCAGCACAGGGGGCCACGAGCAGTACTTC. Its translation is CASSTGGHEQYF.

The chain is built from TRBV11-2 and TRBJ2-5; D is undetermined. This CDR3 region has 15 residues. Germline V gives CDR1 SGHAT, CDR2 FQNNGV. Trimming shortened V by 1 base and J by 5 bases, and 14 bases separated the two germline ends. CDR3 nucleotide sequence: TGTGCCAGCAGCTTAGGCGGCTGGCAGGATGAGACCCAGTACTTC. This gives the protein CASSLGGWQDETQYF.

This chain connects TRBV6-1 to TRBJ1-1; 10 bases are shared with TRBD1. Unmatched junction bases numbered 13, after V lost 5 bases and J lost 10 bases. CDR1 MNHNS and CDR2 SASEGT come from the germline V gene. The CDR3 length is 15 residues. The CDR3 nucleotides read TGTGCCAGCAGTTCCAGCCTGACAGGGGGCTCCCCAGCTTTCTTT. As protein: CASSSSLTGGSPAFF.

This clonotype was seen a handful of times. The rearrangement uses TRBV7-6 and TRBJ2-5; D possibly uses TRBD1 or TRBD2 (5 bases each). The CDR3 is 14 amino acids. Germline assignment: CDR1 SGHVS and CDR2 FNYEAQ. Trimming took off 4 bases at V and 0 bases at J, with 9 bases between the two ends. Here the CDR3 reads CASSSGRNQETQYF. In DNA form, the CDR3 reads TGTGCCAGCAGCTCGGGACGGAACCAAGAGACCCAGTACTTC.

DNA of the CDR3: TGCAGTGCCCACACAGGGCTCGGTGGCTACACCTTC. Amino acids: CSAHTGLGGYTF. The J gene is TRBJ1-2, the V gene TRBV20-1; perhaps TRBD1 as D (6 bases). The CDR3 sequence is 12 residues long. Germline loops: CDR1 DFQATT, CDR2 SNEGSKA (reference sequence). V was trimmed by 6 bases and J by 7 bases, leaving 15 bases between them.

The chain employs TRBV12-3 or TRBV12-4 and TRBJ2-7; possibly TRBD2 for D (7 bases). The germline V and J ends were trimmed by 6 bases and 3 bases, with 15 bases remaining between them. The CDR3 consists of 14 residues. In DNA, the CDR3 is TGTGCCAGCAGCCAAGGGGGGGGGCTCTACGAGCAGTACTTC. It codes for CASSQGGGLYEQYF.

The CDR3 DNA reads as TGCAGCGCGGAGGACAGTGGAAACACCATATATTTT. Amino acids: CSAEDSGNTIYF. V gene TRBV29-1 combines with J gene TRBJ1-3; the D gene is possibly TRBD1 (6 bases). Looked up from germline, CDR1 is SQVTM and CDR2 is ANQGSEA. The CDR3 loop spans 12 amino acids. Trimming stripped 7 bases from V and 3 bases from J, with 10 bases between.

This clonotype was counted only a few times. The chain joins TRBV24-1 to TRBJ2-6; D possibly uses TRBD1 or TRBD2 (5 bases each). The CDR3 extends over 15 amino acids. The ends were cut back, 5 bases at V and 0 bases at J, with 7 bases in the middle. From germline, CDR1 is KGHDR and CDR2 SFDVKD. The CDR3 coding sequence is TGTGCCACCAGTGCTGGGGGCTCTGGGGCCAACGTCCTGACTTTC. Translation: CATSAGGSGANVLTF.

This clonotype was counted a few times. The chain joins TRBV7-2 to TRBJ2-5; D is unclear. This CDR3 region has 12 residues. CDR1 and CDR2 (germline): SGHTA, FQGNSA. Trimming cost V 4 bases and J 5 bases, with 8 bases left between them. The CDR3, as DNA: TGTGCCAGCAGCTCCCTGCGGGAGACCCAGTACTTC. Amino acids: CASSSLRETQYF. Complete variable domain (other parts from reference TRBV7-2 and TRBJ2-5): GAGVSQSPSNKVTEKGKDVELRCDPISGHTALYWYRQSLGQGLEFLIYFQGNSAPDKSGLPSDRFSAERTGGSVSTLTIQRTQQEDSAVYLCASSSLRETQYFGPGTRLLVL.

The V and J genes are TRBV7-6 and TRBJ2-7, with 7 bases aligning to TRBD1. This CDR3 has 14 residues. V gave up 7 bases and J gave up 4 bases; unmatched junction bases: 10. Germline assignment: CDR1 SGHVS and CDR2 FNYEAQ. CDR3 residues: CASTTSGTAYEQYF. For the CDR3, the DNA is TGTGCCAGCACTACTAGTGGGACAGCGTACGAGCAGTACTTC.